These 20 T cell receptor beta chains originate from one sample sequenced in a study of sequential checkpoint blockade in melanoma (dated by TCRdb to between 2018 and 2020). Libraries were built with the immunoSEQ multiplex PCR assay. The immuneACCESS repertoire file appears here via TCRdb, limited to in-frame rearrangements. These files lack a portion of the clones; in checked studies, under half of the deficit traces to unresolved V genes, and the cause of the others is not known. This sample gives about 2,300 clones in total; less than 25% of them show up just once. The ten largest clonotypes hold more than 20% of the sample. Interpreted using the paper, the treatment or condition label stands for: randomized to nivolumab then ipilimumab (arm A) or the reverse (arm B). The starting material was tumor tissue (inferred from file names), obtained from a patient given nivolumab and ipilimumab in sequence. The receptor source for this set is a human donor with melanoma.

The J gene is TRBJ1-5, the V gene TRBV18, with 8 bases matching TRBD1. CDR1 KGHSH and CDR2 LQKENI come from the germline V gene. The CDR3 is 14 amino acids. Unmatched junction bases numbered 5, after V lost 4 bases and J lost 6 bases. The CDR3 DNA is TGTGCCAGCTCACAAACAGGGGGGGGTCAGCCCCAGCATTTT. As protein: CASSQTGGGQPQHF.

The chain combines TRBV6-8 with TRBJ1-4; TRBD1 matches at 11 bases. The CDR3 has 15 amino acids. The ends lost 7 bases at V and 0 bases at J; junction bases unmatched: 1. Germline CDR1 and CDR2: MNHGY and SAAAGT. This chain's CDR3 is CASKGQGATNEKLFF. CDR3 in DNA: TGTGCCAGCAAGGGACAGGGGGCAACTAATGAAAAACTGTTTTTT.

This clone was found many times. The chain recombines TRBV11-3 with TRBJ2-5, with D tentatively TRBD1 or TRBD2 (5 bases each). The V gene's germline CDR1 is SGHNT and CDR2 YENEEA. The V gene lost 5 bases and the J gene lost 5 bases, with 18 bases spanning the gap. The CDR3 runs 15 residues. The CDR3 coding sequence is TGTGCCAGCAGCCTCCACGGGGCATATGGGGAGACCCAGTACTTC. This translates into CASSLHGAYGETQYF.

This chain connects TRBV18 to TRBJ1-2; D gene uncertain. V lost 1 base and J 2 bases, leaving 11 bases between the germline ends. The CDR3 extends over 15 amino acids. CDR1 and CDR2 from the germline V gene are KGHSH and LQKENI. CDR3 in amino acids: CASSPRGGLNYGYTF. The CDR3 DNA follows: TGTGCCAGCTCACCACGGGGAGGCCTCAACTATGGCTACACCTTC.

The rearrangement joins TRBV6-8 to TRBJ1-2; D is undetermined. The ends were cut back, 1 base at V and 0 bases at J, with 6 bases in the middle. The germline V gene has CDR1 MNHGY and CDR2 SAAAGT. The CDR3 totals 14 residues. The CDR3 nucleotides read TGTGCCAGCAGTTACTTTCCGGCTAACTATGGCTACACCTTC. It encodes CASSYFPANYGYTF.

The J gene is TRBJ1-2, the V gene TRBV10-3, with 7 bases lining up with TRBD1. The J segment lost 0 bases and the V segment lost 2 bases, leaving 3 bases of the junction unmatched. CDR1 and CDR2 from the germline V gene are ENHRY and SYGVKD. The CDR3 has 15 amino acids. In DNA, the CDR3 is TGTGCCATCAGTGAGGGGACAGTCCCTAACTATGGCTACACCTTC. Translating it yields CAISEGTVPNYGYTF.

The gene calls are TRBV5-1 and TRBJ2-2; D ambiguous. Trimming took 1 base from V and 4 from J, leaving 11 bases between them. CDR1 is SGHRS and CDR2 is YFSETQ in the germline V gene. The CDR3 has 15 residues. In nucleotides, the CDR3 is TGCGCCAGCAGCTTGAAGGAACTGCGCACCGGGGAGCTGTTTTTT. It codes for CASSLKELRTGELFF.

V usage is TRBV16 and J usage is TRBJ2-3, with D tentatively TRBD2 (7 bases). Deletions cut 5 bases from V and 0 bases from J, with 12 bases between. CDR3 length: 15 amino acids. From germline, CDR1 is KGHSY and CDR2 FQNENV. This chain's CDR3 is CASSSRGGSTDTQYF. CDR3 bases: TGTGCCAGCAGCTCGAGGGGGGGAAGCACAGATACGCAGTATTTT.

This rearrangement joins TRBV9 to TRBJ1-5; no firm D call. The CDR3 sequence is 12 residues long. CDR1 SGDLS and CDR2 YYNGEE come from the germline V gene. Trimming cost V 6 bases and J 7 bases, with 11 bases left between them. The CDR3 DNA is TGTGCCAGCACTCCGGGAGCACAGCCCCAGCATTTT. This codes for CASTPGAQPQHF.

This clone was detected a few times. The chain is built from TRBV30 and TRBJ1-5; no clear D. The CDR3 covers 13 residues. The V gene lost 0 bases and the J gene lost 3 bases, with 6 bases spanning the gap. The germline CDR1 and CDR2 sequences are GTSNPN and SVGIG (reference sequence). CDR3 sequence (DNA): TGTGCCTGGAGTGTACAGTTCAATCAGCCCCAGCATTTT. The encoded protein is CAWSVQFNQPQHF.

This clone was detected a few times. The chain links TRBV6-8 to TRBJ2-1; 8 nucleotides agree with TRBD1. The CDR3 is made up of 15 amino acids. J gave up 9 bases and V 0 bases, and 7 bases lay outside the gene matches. The V gene's germline CDR1 is MNHGY and CDR2 SAAAGT. CDR3 amino acids: CASSYSPQGALEQFF. CDR3 DNA: TGTGCCAGCAGTTACTCCCCCCAGGGGGCGCTTGAGCAGTTCTTC.

This sequence joins TRBV28 and TRBJ1-5, with 7 bases matching TRBD1. This CDR3 comprises 17 residues. Germline CDR1 and CDR2: MDHEN and SYDVKM. The V segment lost 2 bases and the J segment 0 bases; nucleotides outside the gene matches: 7. The CDR3: CASSLQRQGHSNQPQHF. The CDR3 DNA is TGTGCCAGCAGTTTACAAAGACAGGGCCATAGCAATCAGCCCCAGCATTTT.

The V and J genes are TRBV6-8 and TRBJ2-1; 12 bases match TRBD2. V lost 5 bases, J lost 9 bases, and 8 bases stayed unmatched. The CDR3 consists of 15 residues. The germline CDR1 and CDR2 sequences are MNHGY and SAAAGT. This CDR3 reads CASSARTSGAAEQFF. DNA for the CDR3: TGTGCCAGCAGTGCAAGGACTAGCGGGGCGGCTGAGCAGTTCTTC.

This clone appeared a single time. The chain recombines TRBV10-2 with TRBJ1-2; maybe TRBD1 (5 bases). V was pared by 2 bases and J by 6 bases, with 16 bases between. The CDR3 is made up of 15 amino acids. The germline V gene has CDR1 WSHSY and CDR2 SAAADI. The CDR3 reads CASSELGPGQDGYTF. For the CDR3, the DNA is TGCGCCAGCAGTGAGCTGGGGCCAGGCCAAGATGGCTACACCTTC.

This chain uses TRBV4-1 with TRBJ1-2; a possible D gene is TRBD1 (5 bases). V lost 4 bases, J lost 7 bases, and 25 bases lay in between. CDR3 length: 17 residues. Germline CDR1 and CDR2: MGHRA and YSYEKL. CDR3: CASSPGPGTEPIGGYTF. In DNA form, the CDR3 reads TGCGCCAGCAGCCCTGGCCCCGGGACGGAGCCTATCGGTGGCTACACCTTC.

This clone was observed a handful of times. This chain uses TRBV10-3 with TRBJ1-5; D unclear. The V gene lost 2 bases and the J gene lost 2 bases, with 13 bases spanning the gap. The CDR3 extends over 16 amino acids. From germline, CDR1 is ENHRY and CDR2 SYGVKD. The CDR3 loop is CAISEMGTRGNQPQHF. The CDR3 DNA follows: TGTGCCATCAGTGAGATGGGCACACGGGGCAATCAGCCCCAGCATTTT.

The chain joins TRBV19 to TRBJ1-1, with 10 nucleotides matching TRBD1. The germline V gene has CDR1 LNHDA and CDR2 SQIVND (reference sequence). After removal of 5 bases from V and 1 base from J, the junction contained 4 bases not matched to a gene. The CDR3 runs to 15 residues. This CDR3 is CASSSRDRGNTEAFF. The CDR3, as DNA: TGTGCCAGTAGTTCACGGGACAGGGGGAACACTGAAGCTTTCTTT. Combining the CDR3 with reference TRBV19 and TRBJ1-1 gives the whole variable domain DGGITQSPKYLFRKEGQNVTLSCEQNLNHDAMYWYRQDPGQGLRLIYYSQIVNDFQKGDIAEGYSVSREKKESFPLTVTSAQKNPTAFYLCASSSRDRGNTEAFFGQGTRLTVV.

This clone has a count of ten or more. The chain employs TRBV11-3 and TRBJ1-2; D uncertain. V shed 5 bases and J shed 1 base, with 17 bases lying between them. CDR1 SGHNT and CDR2 YENEEA come from the germline V gene. The CDR3 extends over 16 amino acids. CDR3 DNA: TGTGCCAGCAGCCAAGTTAACGACATCGTTAACTATGGCTACACCTTC. Translated, it gives CASSQVNDIVNYGYTF.

In its sample, this clone is medium-sized (0.01 to 0.1%). The chain uses TRBV11-3 and TRBJ2-1, with 9 bases lining up with TRBD1. Germline loops: CDR1 SGHNT, CDR2 YENEEA. V dropped 3 bases and J dropped 6; count of bases not matched to a gene: 9. The CDR3 totals 16 residues. The CDR3: CASSLFGQGTRNEQFF. The CDR3 DNA is TGTGCCAGCAGCTTGTTTGGACAGGGGACCCGCAATGAGCAGTTCTTC.

The CDR3 here is CASSGRGDTDTQYF. In DNA form, the CDR3 reads TGCGCCAGCAGCGGCCGGGGGGACACAGATACGCAGTATTTT. V gene TRBV5-1 combines with J gene TRBJ2-3, with 7 bases fitting TRBD2. V gave up 4 bases and J gave up 2 bases; unmatched junction bases: 4. CDR1 and CDR2 from the germline V gene are SGHRS and YFSETQ. The CDR3 has 14 amino acids.